The rows below give T cell receptor beta chains drawn from one sample of a study of human T cells and chemical hapten exposure. TCRdb processed the RACE reads anew with MiXCR; each CDR3 protein has one entry. There are about 96,000 distinct CDR3 sequences in the sample; 9% to 9.5% occur only once, and approximately 2% lies in the top ten. The sequencing here drew on whole blood, taken in connection with sensitization to the hapten diphenylcyclopropenone (DPC). The receptors stem from a woman aged 40 to 49 with alopecia areata. Some clones in this sample may be carry-over from other donors' samples. CDR3s include the opening cysteine and the closing phenylalanine or tryptophan. The order of the fields is CDR3 length, V gene, J gene, CDR3 protein.

>12|TRBV12-3/TRBV12-4|TRBJ2-3
CASSFGPDTQYF
>14|TRBV7-9|TRBJ2-5
CASSFGQGGETQYF
>16|TRBV20-1|TRBJ1-5
CSARVRPGVSNQPQHF
>16|TRBV28|TRBJ2-7
CASTPAGTGFSYEQYF
>16|TRBV5-6|TRBJ2-7
CASSSLSRTGSGEQYF
>13|TRBV10-3|TRBJ1-1
CAILTNQNTEAFF
>19|TRBV18|TRBJ2-5
CASSLYAPGLAGAGETQYF
>16|TRBV20-1|TRBJ2-6
CSATGTGVSGANVLTF
>16|TRBV11-1|TRBJ2-7
CASSLGLAGGHYEQYF
>13|TRBV18|TRBJ2-4
CASSSGGTDIQYF
>16|TRBV9|TRBJ2-3
CASSVGDLAVTDTQYF
>16|TRBV29-1|TRBJ2-1
CSVEGSGALSYNEQFF
>13|TRBV6-6|TRBJ2-1
CASSLLADNEQFF
>18|TRBV6-5|TRBJ1-5
CASSATRSGRRQNQPQHF
>14|TRBV6-2/TRBV6-3|TRBJ1-1
CASNQDPGAAEAFF
>12|TRBV6-5|TRBJ1-6
CASSDRASPLHF
>16|TRBV19|TRBJ2-7
CASSSGEGLPSTGQYF
>15|TRBV10-2|TRBJ1-1
CASSESFRGNTEAFF
>15|TRBV3-1|TRBJ2-5
CASSQRTSDKETQYF
>17|TRBV7-2|TRBJ2-3
CASSLVAGGPGTDTQYF
>15|TRBV7-3|TRBJ2-6
CASSPHASGANVLTF
>14|TRBV20-1|TRBJ2-2
CSAIAQTNTGELFF
>13|TRBV29-1|TRBJ1-1
CSVGGQGSTEAFF
>14|TRBV6-2/TRBV6-3|TRBJ2-7
CASSYRRGGYEQYF
>19|TRBV5-5|TRBJ2-6
CASSLLPTGGSSGANVLTF
>14|TRBV24-1|TRBJ2-1
CAVGRTSGPNEQFF
>13|TRBV18|TRBJ1-1
CASSPPWDTEAFF
>12|TRBV19|TRBJ2-3
CASRTGTDTQYF
>13|TRBV12-3/TRBV12-4|TRBJ2-3
CASSLLTPDTQYF
>11|TRBV29-1|TRBJ2-7
CSVLLTGEQYF
>14|TRBV4-1|TRBJ2-3
CASSQVTTTDTQYF
>15|TRBV3-1|TRBJ1-4
CASRQTGETNEKLFF
>13|TRBV20-1|TRBJ1-2
CRPVGGRAYGYTF
>15|TRBV7-9|TRBJ2-1
CASSLAAGAHNEQFF
>16|TRBV5-6|TRBJ2-1
CASSLGQKLGYNEQFF
>14|TRBV27|TRBJ2-7
CASGYTGRYYEQYF
>15|TRBV6-5|TRBJ1-2
CASSYAPSPNYGYTF
>15|TRBV27|TRBJ2-6
CASSPYDPGANVLTF
>16|TRBV13|TRBJ2-1
CASSRPRQGPYNEQFF
>17|TRBV20-1|TRBJ2-7
CSARDVFTSASSYEQYF
>13|TRBV29-1|TRBJ2-7
CSVDSGKAYEQYF
>17|TRBV20-1|TRBJ1-3
CSARDPRQVLGGNTIYF
>14|TRBV15|TRBJ1-1
CATSTGPGNTEAFF
>16|TRBV3-1|TRBJ1-2
CASSQGVEVRNYGYTF
>15|TRBV6-4|TRBJ2-1
CASSDSTSGSNEQFF
>15|TRBV27|TRBJ2-3
CASSLFSGGTDTQYF
>12|TRBV2|TRBJ1-1
CASVGQGAEAFF
>14|TRBV5-4|TRBJ2-1
CASSPEAGVMEQFF
>14|TRBV30|TRBJ1-2
CAWSPGTGGHGYTF
>13|TRBV7-9|TRBJ2-5
CASSRGGQETQYF
>13|TRBV6-5|TRBJ1-1
CASSATGATEAFF
>13|TRBV5-6|TRBJ1-1
CASSLSPNTEAFF
>16|TRBV4-1|TRBJ2-7
CASSQDQAGIPYEQYF
>10|TRBV28|TRBJ2-7
CAIRRGEQYF
>14|TRBV2|TRBJ1-5
CASSGTTSNQPQHF
>10|TRBV27|TRBJ2-7
CASSLHEQYF
>16|TRBV5-8|TRBJ2-1
CASSLVHAKGLNEQFF
>15|TRBV7-2|TRBJ2-7
CASSPGRAGANEQYF
>15|TRBV10-3|TRBJ2-1
CAISESGTTYNEQFF